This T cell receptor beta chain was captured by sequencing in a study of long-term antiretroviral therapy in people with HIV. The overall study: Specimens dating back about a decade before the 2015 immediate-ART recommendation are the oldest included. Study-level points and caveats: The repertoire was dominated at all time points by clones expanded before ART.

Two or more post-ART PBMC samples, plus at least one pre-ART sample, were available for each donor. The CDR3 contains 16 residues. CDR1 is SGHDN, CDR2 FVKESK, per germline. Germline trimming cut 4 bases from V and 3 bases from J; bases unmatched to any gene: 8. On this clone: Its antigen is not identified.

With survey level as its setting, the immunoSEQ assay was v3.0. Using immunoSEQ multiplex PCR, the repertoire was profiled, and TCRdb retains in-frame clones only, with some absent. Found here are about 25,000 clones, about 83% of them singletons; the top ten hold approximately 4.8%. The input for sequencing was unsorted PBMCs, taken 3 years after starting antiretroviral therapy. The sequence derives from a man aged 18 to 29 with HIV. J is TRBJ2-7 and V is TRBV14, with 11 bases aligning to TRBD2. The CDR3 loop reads CASSPLTSGGLYEQYF. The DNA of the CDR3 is TGTGCCAGCAGCCCTTTAACTAGCGGGGGACTCTACGAGCAGTACTTC. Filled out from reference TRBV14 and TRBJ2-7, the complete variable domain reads EAGVTQFPSHSVIEKGQTVTLRCDPISGHDNLYWYRRVMGKEIKFLLHFVKESKQDESGMPNNRFLAERTGGTYSTLKVQPAELEDSGVYFCASSPLTSGGLYEQYFGPGTRLTVT.